The entry that follows covers one TCR beta chain sequence. Its antigen remains unknown. PCR employed 60 Vbeta and 13 Jbeta primers. The protocol was immunoSEQ multiplex PCR, while the TCRdb copy is restricted to in-frame clones and leaves out a portion. The table records 150,000 to 200,000 clones, roughly 70% of them present only once. The data stem from a study of cytomegalovirus exposure and HLA in healthy donors. Findings of the study overall: Most likely, a cluster of highly shared sequence variants arose as a sequencing artifact. Analysis performed later found 16,000 or so TCR beta sequences associated with HLA alleles at 0.05 false discovery rate.

This CDR3 has 14 amino acids. Losses at the gene ends were 7 bases for V and 4 bases for J; bases not matched to a gene: 5. In germline, CDR1 is SQVTM, CDR2 ANQGSEA. Material: PBMCs. The source is a male donor in good health and CMV-seronegative. This chain joins TRBV29-1 and TRBJ2-1, with 12 bases matching TRBD2. CDR3 nucleotides: TGCAGCGCTCCCGGACTAGCGGGATACAATGAGCAGTTCTTC. This translates into CSAPGLAGYNEQFF.